This T cell receptor (beta chain) was documented in a study of neurological immune-mediated disorders. Study findings and constraints: The multiple sclerosis repertoire cluster showed no association with any clinical or MRI feature. The authors stated that larger cohorts are needed. No CDR3 amino acid sequences were shared by expanded clones across subjects, suggesting private repertoires in all groups. It was HTLV-1-associated myelopathy that showed the most TCR clonal expansion, while multiple sclerosis showed the least, falling below healthy controls.

Unmatched junction bases numbered 3, after V lost 6 bases and J lost 3 bases. CDR1 and CDR2 (germline): SEHNR, FQNEAQ (reference sequence). The CDR3 spans 14 residues. With 10-nucleotide random UMIs included, cDNA was synthesized by 5'RACE. TCRdb fed the 5' RACE reads into MiXCR, producing one record per CDR3 protein. The sample lists 50,000 to 65,000 distinct CDR3 sequences; around 3.6% were seen once. This clonotype was counted ten times or more. Its antigen is not known. Sequencing was performed on PBMCs. The TCR sequence derives from a man aged 30-40 years with multiple sclerosis. The rearrangement links TRBV7-9 to TRBJ1-1, with 11 bases fitting TRBD1. The CDR3 DNA sequence: TGTGCCAGCAGGGGGACAGGGGGTGACACTGAAGCTTTCTTT. This sequence encodes CASRGTGGDTEAFF.